This T cell receptor (beta chain) was identified in a study of CD8+CD57+ T cells in acquired aplastic anemia. Profiling of TCR beta VDJ combinations and CDR3 sequences used genomic DNA as template. TCRdb re-analysed the reads in MiXCR, keeping a single row per CDR3 protein. This sample has about 160,000 distinct CDR3 sequences; 71% occur once, and the top ten carry about 50%. To note about this clonotype: As yet, its antigen is unknown.

The ends lost 7 bases at V and 9 bases at J; junction bases unmatched: 10. The CDR3 length is 14 residues. Germline V gene data show CDR1 as SNHLY and CDR2 as FYNNEI. The sequenced patients had an expansion of CD8+CD57+ cells seen by flow cytometry. Overall study findings and caveats: For CD8+ Simpson's diversity, patients and controls showed no significant difference.

The source of this sequence is a human donor with aplastic anemia. This chain joins TRBV2 and TRBJ2-7; TRBD2 matches 12 bases. Material for sequencing was sorted CD4+, CD8+, or CD8+CD57+ T cells (not recorded which) from PBMCs. The CDR3 DNA follows: TGTGCCAGCAAGGGGACTAGCGGGCTTTTTGGGCAGTACTTC. It is translated as CASKGTSGLFGQYF.